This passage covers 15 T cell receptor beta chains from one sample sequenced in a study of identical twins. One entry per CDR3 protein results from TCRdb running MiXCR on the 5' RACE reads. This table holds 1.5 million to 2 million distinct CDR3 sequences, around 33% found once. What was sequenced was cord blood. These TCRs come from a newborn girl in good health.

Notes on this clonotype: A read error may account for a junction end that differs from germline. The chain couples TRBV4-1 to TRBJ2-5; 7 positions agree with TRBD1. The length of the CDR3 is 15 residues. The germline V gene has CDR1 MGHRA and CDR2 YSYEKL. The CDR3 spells CASSRPGQPKEAQYF. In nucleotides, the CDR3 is TGCGCCAGCAGCCGTCCGGGACAGCCCAAAGAGGCCCAGTACTTC.

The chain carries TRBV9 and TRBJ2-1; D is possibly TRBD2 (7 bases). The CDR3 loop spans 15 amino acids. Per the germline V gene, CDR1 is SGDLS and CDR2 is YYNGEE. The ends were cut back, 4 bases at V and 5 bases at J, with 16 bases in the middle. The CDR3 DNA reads TGTGCCAGCAGCCCGGGGGGCCCGCATCACAATGAGCAGTTCTTC. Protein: CASSPGGPHHNEQFF.

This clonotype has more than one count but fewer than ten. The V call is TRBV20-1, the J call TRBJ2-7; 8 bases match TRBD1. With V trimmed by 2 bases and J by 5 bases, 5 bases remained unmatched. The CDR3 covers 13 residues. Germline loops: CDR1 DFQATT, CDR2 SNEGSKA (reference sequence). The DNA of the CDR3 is TGCAGTGCTAGATGGTGGACAGGGCACGAGCAGTACTTC. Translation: CSARWWTGHEQYF.

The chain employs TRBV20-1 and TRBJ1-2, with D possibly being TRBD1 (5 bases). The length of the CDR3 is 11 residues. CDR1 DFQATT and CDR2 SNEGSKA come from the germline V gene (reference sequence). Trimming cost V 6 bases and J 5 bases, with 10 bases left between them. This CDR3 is CSARDAYGYTF. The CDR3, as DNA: TGCAGTGCAAGGGACGCTTATGGCTACACCTTC.

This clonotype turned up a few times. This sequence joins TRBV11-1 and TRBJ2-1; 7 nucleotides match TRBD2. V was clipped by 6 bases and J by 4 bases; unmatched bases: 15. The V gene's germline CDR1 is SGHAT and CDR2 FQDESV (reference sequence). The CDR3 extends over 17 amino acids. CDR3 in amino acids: CASSRMRGSKTYNEQFF. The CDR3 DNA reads TGTGCCAGCAGTCGGATGCGCGGGAGTAAAACTTACAATGAGCAGTTCTTC.

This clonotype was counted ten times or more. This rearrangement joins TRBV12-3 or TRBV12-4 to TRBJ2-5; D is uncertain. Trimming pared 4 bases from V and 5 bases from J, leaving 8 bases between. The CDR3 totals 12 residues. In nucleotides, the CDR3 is TGTGCCAGCAGTTCCGCCTTGGAGACCCAGTACTTC. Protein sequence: CASSSALETQYF.

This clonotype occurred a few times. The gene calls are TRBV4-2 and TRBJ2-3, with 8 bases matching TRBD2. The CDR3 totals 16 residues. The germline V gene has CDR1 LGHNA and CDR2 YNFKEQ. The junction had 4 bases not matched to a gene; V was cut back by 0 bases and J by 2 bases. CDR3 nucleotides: TGTGCCAGCAGCCAAGATCTGCGGGGGGCCACAGATACGCAGTATTTT. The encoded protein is CASSQDLRGATDTQYF.

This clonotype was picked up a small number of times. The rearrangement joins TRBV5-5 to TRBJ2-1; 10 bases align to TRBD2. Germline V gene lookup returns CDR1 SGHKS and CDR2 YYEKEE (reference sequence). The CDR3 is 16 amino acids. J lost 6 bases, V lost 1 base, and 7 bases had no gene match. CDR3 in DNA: TGTGCCAGCAGCTTGCGCCTAGCGGGGGCGATCAATGAGCAGTTCTTC. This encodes CASSLRLAGAINEQFF.

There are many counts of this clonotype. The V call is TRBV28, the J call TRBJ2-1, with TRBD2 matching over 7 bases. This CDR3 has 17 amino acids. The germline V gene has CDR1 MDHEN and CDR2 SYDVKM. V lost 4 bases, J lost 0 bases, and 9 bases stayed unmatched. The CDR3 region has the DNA TGTGCCAGCAGTTACCCGCAGCGGGAAGTCTCCTACAATGAGCAGTTCTTC. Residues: CASSYPQREVSYNEQFF.

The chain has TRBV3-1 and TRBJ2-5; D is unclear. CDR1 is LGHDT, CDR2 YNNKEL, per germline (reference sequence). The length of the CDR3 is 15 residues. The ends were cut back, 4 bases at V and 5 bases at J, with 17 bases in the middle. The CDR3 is CASSPARFPAETQYF. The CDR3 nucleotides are TGTGCCAGCAGCCCGGCCCGGTTTCCGGCGGAGACCCAGTACTTC.

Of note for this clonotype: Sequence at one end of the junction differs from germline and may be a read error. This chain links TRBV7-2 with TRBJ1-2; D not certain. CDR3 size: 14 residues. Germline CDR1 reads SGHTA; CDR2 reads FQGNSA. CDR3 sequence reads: CASRLAGGSNPYTF. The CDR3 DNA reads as TGTGCCAGCAGATTAGCAGGCGGCTCTAACCCGTACACCTTC.

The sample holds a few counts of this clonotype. The CDR3 protein is CATSRESTLRYNEQFF. For the CDR3, the DNA is TGTGCCACCAGCAGAGAATCGACACTCAGATACAATGAGCAGTTCTTC. This sequence joins TRBV15 and TRBJ2-1; D gene ambiguous. CDR3 length: 16 amino acids. Germline CDR1 and CDR2: LNHNV and YYDKDF (reference sequence). V dropped 0 bases and J dropped 4 bases, with 13 bases sitting between them.

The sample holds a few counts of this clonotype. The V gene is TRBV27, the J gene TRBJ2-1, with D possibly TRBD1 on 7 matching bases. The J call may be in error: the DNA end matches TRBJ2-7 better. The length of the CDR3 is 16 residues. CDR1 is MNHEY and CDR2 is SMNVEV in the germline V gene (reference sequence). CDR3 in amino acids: CASSPRTGGTYNEQYF. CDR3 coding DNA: TGTGCCAGCAGTCCCCGGACAGGAGGGACCTACAATGAGCAGTACTTC.

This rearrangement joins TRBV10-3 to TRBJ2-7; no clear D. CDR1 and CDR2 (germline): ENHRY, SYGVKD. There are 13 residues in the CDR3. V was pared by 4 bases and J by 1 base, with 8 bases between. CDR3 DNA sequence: TGTGCCATCAGTGGACCGAATTCCTACGAGCAGTACTTC. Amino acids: CAISGPNSYEQYF.

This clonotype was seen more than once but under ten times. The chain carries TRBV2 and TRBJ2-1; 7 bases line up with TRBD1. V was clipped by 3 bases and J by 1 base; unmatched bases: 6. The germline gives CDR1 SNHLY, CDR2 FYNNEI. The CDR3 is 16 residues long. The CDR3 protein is CASSETGIGSYNEQFF. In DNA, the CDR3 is TGTGCCAGCAGTGAGACAGGGATCGGATCCTACAATGAGCAGTTCTTC.